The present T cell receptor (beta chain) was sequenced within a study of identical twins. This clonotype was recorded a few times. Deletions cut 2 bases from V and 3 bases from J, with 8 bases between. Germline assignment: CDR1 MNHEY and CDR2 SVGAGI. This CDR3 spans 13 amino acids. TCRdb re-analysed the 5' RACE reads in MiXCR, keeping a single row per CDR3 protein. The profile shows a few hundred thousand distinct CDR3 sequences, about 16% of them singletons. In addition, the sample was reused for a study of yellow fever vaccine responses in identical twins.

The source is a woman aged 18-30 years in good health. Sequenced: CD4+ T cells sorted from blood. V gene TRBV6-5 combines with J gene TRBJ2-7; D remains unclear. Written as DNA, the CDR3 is TGTGCCAGCAGTTACGGGGTAAACTACGAGCAGTACGTC. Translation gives CASSYGVNYEQYV.